The next 28 T cell receptor beta chains were all read from a single sample in a study of T-cell reconstitution after alpha-beta-depleted transplantation in children. Preparation of the TCRbeta library involved a method that used unique molecular identifiers. TCRdb redid the calling of the PCR reads with MiXCR, one entry per CDR3 protein. The table has about 610,000 distinct CDR3 sequences, more than 9% seen once. The source was PBMCs from the stem cell graft donor, collected from the stem cell graft. Source of these receptors: a human donor who donated a stem cell graft to a child with acute myeloid leukemia.

This clonotype was detected only a few times. V is TRBV12-3 or TRBV12-4 and J is TRBJ2-7; TRBD2 aligns across 11 bases. This CDR3 has 14 residues. V trimming: 7 bases; J trimming: 4 bases; junction bases outside the gene matches: 6. The CDR3 reads CASTSSGRLYEQYF. CDR3 bases: TGTGCCAGCACTTCTAGCGGGAGGTTGTACGAGCAGTACTTC.

This chain uses TRBV4-3 with TRBJ2-1; TRBD1 matches at 9 bases. Per germline, CDR1 LGHNA and CDR2 YSLEER. Losses at the gene ends were 0 bases for V and 4 bases for J; bases not matched to a gene: 4. CDR3 length: 16 amino acids. CDR3 DNA sequence: TGCGCCAGCAGCCAAGATATAGGACAGGGGTACAATGAGCAGTTCTTC. Its translation: CASSQDIGQGYNEQFF.

The rearrangement uses TRBV5-1 and TRBJ1-2; D is unclear. This CDR3 region has 13 residues. The germline gives CDR1 SGHRS, CDR2 YFSETQ. V lost 0 bases and J 6 bases, leaving 9 bases between the germline ends. CDR3 nucleotides: TGCGCCAGCAGCTTGGGCCCACGGAATGGCTACACCTTC. Translated: CASSLGPRNGYTF.

This clonotype has a handful of counts. V usage is TRBV12-3 or TRBV12-4 and J usage is TRBJ1-2, with D possibly matching TRBD1 (6 bases). Trimming shortened V by 4 bases and J by 4 bases, and 19 bases separated the two germline ends. This CDR3 comprises 16 residues. The CDR3 DNA sequence: TGTGCCAGCAGTTCGGGCAGCGCAGGGGCAGGCTATGGCTACACCTTC. This gives the protein CASSSGSAGAGYGYTF.

This clonotype was detected many times. The rearrangement uses TRBV5-1 and TRBJ1-4; no reliable D call. V lost 2 bases and J lost 2, with 7 bases in between. The germline CDR1 and CDR2 sequences are SGHRS and YFSETQ. The CDR3 covers 14 residues. CDR3 in amino acids: CASSLEGTNEKLFF. The CDR3 region has the DNA TGCGCCAGCAGCTTAGAAGGGACTAATGAAAAACTGTTTTTT.

Written as DNA, the CDR3 is TGCAGTGGAGGTGCGCAGTATTTT. It translates to CSGGAQYF. The rearrangement links TRBV20-1 to TRBJ2-3, with D unresolved. The CDR3 runs 8 residues. The V gene's germline CDR1 is DFQATT and CDR2 SNEGSKA (reference sequence). Deletions cut 7 bases from V and 10 bases from J, with 6 bases between.

J is TRBJ2-1 and V is TRBV20-1, with 9 nucleotides matching TRBD2. The J segment lost 7 bases and the V segment lost 1 base, leaving 8 bases of the junction unmatched. Germline CDR1 and CDR2: DFQATT and SNEGSKA (reference sequence). The CDR3 sequence is 15 residues long. The DNA of the CDR3 is TGCAGTGCTAGAGGAGGGCGGGAGGGGCGGAATGAGCAGTTCTTC. Protein sequence: CSARGGREGRNEQFF.

The sample holds many counts of this clonotype. The rearrangement uses TRBV6-1 and TRBJ1-3; D gene unclear. The CDR3 length is 16 residues. V lost 4 bases, J lost 4 bases, and 17 bases lay in between. Germline CDR1 is MNHNS and CDR2 is SASEGT. CDR3 sequence: CASSGALGTSGNTIYF. The CDR3 DNA is TGTGCCAGCAGTGGGGCCCTTGGCACATCAGGAAACACCATATATTTT.

The chain links TRBV5-1 to TRBJ1-1, with 12 bases aligning to TRBD1. The CDR3 extends over 17 amino acids. V was clipped by 0 bases and J by 4 bases; unmatched bases: 7. Germline V gene data show CDR1 as SGHRS and CDR2 as YFSETQ. The CDR3 loop reads CASSLGGQGARLTEAFF. The CDR3 region has the DNA TGCGCCAGCAGCTTGGGGGGACAGGGGGCGAGACTCACTGAAGCTTTCTTT.

V usage is TRBV9 and J usage is TRBJ2-1, with 11 bases lining up with TRBD1. Trimming took 4 bases from V and 8 from J; bases not matched to a gene: 14. From germline, CDR1 is SGDLS and CDR2 YYNGEE. This CDR3 is built from 17 residues. CDR3 region: CASSPGQGALRIDEQFF. CDR3 in DNA: TGTGCCAGCAGCCCCGGACAGGGGGCGCTGAGGATCGATGAGCAGTTCTTC.

This clonotype has more than one count but fewer than ten. The chain links TRBV21-1 to TRBJ2-1; the tabulated D call, TRBD1, remains unverified against the DNA. TRBV21-1 is assigned pseudogene status. The CDR3 spans 19 residues. The CDR3 region is CASSKANPDGRRSYNEQFF. The CDR3 DNA sequence: TGTGCCAGCAGCAAGGCGAACCCCGACGGGCGACGCTCCTACAATGAGCAGTTCTTC.

This chain uses TRBV7-2 with TRBJ2-3, with unresolved D. This CDR3 has 15 amino acids. Per the germline V gene, CDR1 is SGHTA and CDR2 is FQGNSA. Trimming left V 2 bases short and J 4 bases short, with 13 bases between. The CDR3 DNA follows: TGTGCCAGCAGCTTACAACCAGGCCGGGCAGATACGCAGTATTTT. It encodes CASSLQPGRADTQYF.

This clonotype has at least ten counts. The chain links TRBV6-5 to TRBJ2-1, with 8 nucleotides matching TRBD1. CDR1 is MNHEY and CDR2 is SVGAGI in the germline V gene. The V segment lost 7 bases and the J segment 6 bases; nucleotides outside the gene matches: 8. The CDR3 totals 14 residues. CDR3 nucleotides: TGTGCCAGCATCGACAGGGGACTCGGCAATGAGCAGTTCTTC. Translation: CASIDRGLGNEQFF.

In the case of this clonotype: A junction boundary mismatches the germline segment, possibly from a read error. This chain uses TRBV10-3 with TRBJ2-3, with D possibly TRBD2 on 7 matching bases. The CDR3 extends over 18 amino acids. CDR1 and CDR2 (germline): ENHRY, SYGVKD. The CDR3 region has the DNA TGTGCCACCCTAGGGGGGGCCAGGGTTCTAAGGAGCACAGATACGCAGTGTTTT. Translating it yields CATLGGARVLRSTDTQCF.

This clonotype has a handful of counts. The rearrangement links TRBV28 to TRBJ2-3, with 7 bases identical to TRBD2. V gave up 5 bases and J gave up 4 bases; unmatched junction bases: 6. This CDR3 region has 14 residues. The V gene's germline CDR1 is MDHEN and CDR2 SYDVKM. CDR3 in DNA: TGTGCCAGCAGTCCCAGCGGGGCTTCAGATACGCAGTATTTT. Translation: CASSPSGASDTQYF.

The chain links TRBV6-2 or TRBV6-3 to TRBJ2-1, with D tentatively TRBD1 (6 bases). In germline, CDR1 is MNHEY, CDR2 SVGEGT. The CDR3 has 16 amino acids. V was clipped by 6 bases and J by 4 bases, with 19 bases between them. DNA for the CDR3: TGTGCCAGCAGATTACCCCTCGTGACAGGTTACAATGAGCAGTTCTTC. Amino acid sequence: CASRLPLVTGYNEQFF.

The V call is TRBV7-2, the J call TRBJ2-7, with 10 bases that match TRBD2. Germline-derived CDR1 and CDR2 are SGHTA and FQGNSA. The CDR3 has 17 residues. V gave up 5 bases and J gave up 1 base; unmatched junction bases: 11. The DNA for the CDR3 is TGTGCCAGCAGCCGACCTAAACTAGCGGGATCGTCCTACGAGCAGTACTTC. Its protein product is CASSRPKLAGSSYEQYF.

The rearrangement joins TRBV4-3 to TRBJ2-5; no clear D gene. CDR1 LGHNA and CDR2 YSLEER come from the germline V gene. The V end was cut by 0 bases, the J end by 4 bases, with 12 bases between. This CDR3 is built from 15 residues. CDR3 nucleotides: TGCGCCAGCAGCCAAGAATTGGGGATCCGAGAGACCCAGTACTTC. Translated, it gives CASSQELGIRETQYF.

A few counts support this clonotype. The rearrangement links TRBV9 to TRBJ2-7, with 11 nucleotides matching TRBD2. After removal of 3 bases from V and 4 bases from J, the junction contained 6 bases not matched to a gene. This CDR3 contains 15 residues. Germline V gene data show CDR1 as SGDLS and CDR2 as YYNGEE. The CDR3 sequence is CASSALAGGVYEQYF. The CDR3 coding sequence is TGTGCCAGCAGCGCCTTAGCGGGAGGGGTATACGAGCAGTACTTC.

The table lists this clonotype with a few counts. CDR3 protein: CAFGLAGDEQYF. CDR3 sequence (DNA): TGTGCTTTCGGGCTAGCGGGAGACGAGCAGTACTTC. The genes are TRBV30 and TRBJ2-7; 10 bases align to TRBD2. From germline, CDR1 is GTSNPN and CDR2 SVGIG (reference sequence). The CDR3 extends over 12 amino acids.

This clonotype was seen repeatedly, ten times or more. This chain joins TRBV12-3 or TRBV12-4 and TRBJ1-2; 8 bases fit TRBD1. The trim removed 5 bases at V and 4 bases at J, leaving 6 bases unmatched. This CDR3 spans 14 amino acids. CDR3 in amino acids: CASSRQGLGYGYTF. The CDR3 bases are TGTGCCAGCAGTCGACAGGGGTTGGGCTATGGCTACACCTTC.

This clonotype was seen a handful of times. V and J are TRBV20-1 and TRBJ2-4, with 7 nucleotides matching TRBD1. V dropped 7 bases and J dropped 1; count of bases not matched to a gene: 4. Germline V gives CDR1 DFQATT, CDR2 SNEGSKA (reference sequence). The length of the CDR3 is 13 residues. The CDR3: CSGQTGAKNIQYF. The DNA for the CDR3 is TGCAGTGGGCAGACAGGGGCCAAAAACATTCAGTACTTC.

In this sample, this clonotype turned up a few times. V and J are TRBV20-1 and TRBJ2-1; D remains unclear. The ends were cut back, 0 bases at V and 3 bases at J, with 9 bases in the middle. In germline, CDR1 is DFQATT, CDR2 SNEGSKA (reference sequence). CDR3 length: 14 amino acids. The CDR3 loop reads CSARDLNDYNEQFF. CDR3 sequence (DNA): TGCAGTGCTAGAGATTTGAACGACTACAATGAGCAGTTCTTC.

This clonotype has more than one count but fewer than ten. V and J are TRBV20-1 and TRBJ2-5; 8 nucleotides line up with TRBD2. The CDR3 length is 17 residues. Losses at the gene ends were 6 bases for V and 4 bases for J; bases not matched to a gene: 19. Germline CDR1 and CDR2: DFQATT and SNEGSKA (reference sequence). The CDR3 region is CSAKPPGGAGERETQYF. The CDR3 region has the DNA TGCAGTGCCAAACCCCCGGGGGGGGCGGGAGAACGAGAGACCCAGTACTTC.

The chain is built from TRBV5-5 and TRBJ2-7; 7 bases are a match to TRBD1. Trimming took 3 bases from V and 7 from J; bases not matched to a gene: 13. Germline loops: CDR1 SGHKS, CDR2 YYEKEE (reference sequence). The CDR3 totals 15 residues. As DNA, the CDR3 is TGTGCCAGCAGCTCTGGGACAGCCTTAACTGGGGAGCAGTACTTC. The encoded protein is CASSSGTALTGEQYF.

The chain couples TRBV30 to TRBJ2-3, with TRBD2 identical over 7 bases. J lost 0 bases, V lost 0 bases, and 3 bases had no gene match. The CDR3 has 15 residues. Germline V gene sequence: CDR1 GTSNPN, CDR2 SVGIG (reference sequence). The CDR3 spells CAWSVASGSTDTQYF. DNA for the CDR3: TGTGCCTGGAGTGTCGCTAGCGGTAGCACAGATACGCAGTATTTT.

This clonotype was seen many times. The V and J genes are TRBV4-2 and TRBJ2-5; 9 positions agree with TRBD1. Germline trimming cut 2 bases from V and 5 bases from J; bases unmatched to any gene: 9. Per germline, CDR1 LGHNA and CDR2 YNFKEQ. The CDR3 sequence is 16 residues long. The CDR3 DNA sequence: TGTGCCAGCAGCCAACGTTCGACAGGGGGTGGGGAGACCCAGTACTTC. Translating it yields CASSQRSTGGGETQYF.

Comment on this clonotype: Mismatch with germline at one junction end may stem from a read error. The chain carries TRBV20-1 and TRBJ2-1; unclear D gene. CDR1 and CDR2 (germline): DFQATT, SNEGSKA (reference sequence). CDR3 size: 10 residues. CDR3 nucleotides: TGCAGTGCTACGACGCATGAGCAGTCCTTC. It encodes CSATTHEQSF.